Each of the 19 T cell receptor beta chains below was sequenced from the same sample in a study of OX40 agonist ivuxolimab in advanced cancers. Sequencing used immunoSEQ multiplex PCR; TCRdb keeps in-frame clones, though not all of them. The table has approximately 58,000 clones, approximately 88% seen once. Sample: CD4+ or CD8+ T cells sorted from blood, taken in a trial of the OX40 agonist ivuxolimab. The receptors were sampled from an adult with an advanced solid tumor such as melanoma, head and neck, liver or kidney cancer.

V gene TRBV11-2 combines with J gene TRBJ2-7; D gene uncertain. Germline lookup yields CDR1 SGHAT and CDR2 FQNNGV. Between the trimmed V and J ends, which lost 5 bases and 4 bases, there was a span of 9 bases. The CDR3 is 12 amino acids. CDR3 bases: TGTGCCAGCAGCCTCCTAAAGTACGAGCAGTACTTC. Residues: CASSLLKYEQYF. The whole variable domain, remainder taken from reference TRBV11-2 and TRBJ2-7, is EAGVAQSPRYKIIEKRQSVAFWCNPISGHATLYWYQQILGQGPKLLIQFQNNGVVDDSQLPKDRFSAERLKGVDSTLKIQPAKLEDSAVYLCASSLLKYEQYFGPGTRLTVT.

The chain combines TRBV2 with TRBJ2-7; TRBD2 matches at 7 bases. The V gene end was trimmed by 8 bases and the J gene end by 4 bases; junction bases not matched to a gene: 14. In germline, CDR1 is SNHLY, CDR2 FYNNEI. CDR3 length equals 15 residues. The CDR3 sequence is CASGRQSGIEYEQYF. For the CDR3, the DNA is TGTGCCAGCGGGAGACAGAGCGGGATCGAGTACGAGCAGTACTTC.

This sequence joins TRBV10-3 and TRBJ2-5, with D unresolved. Germline V gene lookup returns CDR1 ENHRY and CDR2 SYGVKD. V lost 6 bases to trimming and J lost 2 bases, with 10 bases between them. CDR3 length: 13 residues. The chain's CDR3 is CAIRQVLQETQYF. The CDR3 nucleotides are TGTGCCATCAGGCAGGTACTTCAAGAGACCCAGTACTTC.

V and J are TRBV10-1 and TRBJ2-7; possibly TRBD1 or TRBD2 for D (5 bases each). The CDR3 extends over 14 amino acids. Trimming removed 0 bases from V and 7 bases from J, with 13 bases in between. Germline V gene lookup returns CDR1 WNHNN and CDR2 SYGVQD (reference sequence). This CDR3 is CASSESGESREQYF. The CDR3 region has the DNA TGCGCCAGCAGTGAGTCGGGGGAATCGAGAGAGCAGTACTTC.

The chain employs TRBV6-5 and TRBJ1-2, with 8 bases identical to TRBD1. The CDR3 runs to 15 residues. Germline lookup yields CDR1 MNHEY and CDR2 SVGAGI. J was trimmed by 7 bases and V by 5 bases; bases with no gene match: 12. The CDR3 bases are TGTGCCAGCAGTGGCTTTGGGACAGGAACGTTTGGCTACACCTTC. This encodes CASSGFGTGTFGYTF.

The CDR3 nucleotides are TGTGCCAGCAGTTACTACGCGGAGCCCCAGCATTTT. Encoded protein: CASSYYAEPQHF. The rearrangement joins TRBV6-6 to TRBJ1-5; D not certain. Between the trimmed V and J ends, which lost 1 base and 8 bases, there was a span of 6 bases. The germline gives CDR1 MNHNY, CDR2 SVGAGI (reference sequence). This CDR3 spans 12 amino acids.

This chain joins TRBV6-1 and TRBJ2-7, with a possible D match to TRBD2 (5 bases). There are 14 residues in the CDR3. Per germline, CDR1 MNHNS and CDR2 SASEGT. V was pared by 0 bases and J by 2 bases, with 8 bases between. This CDR3 reads CASSEAGIPYEQYF. The CDR3 bases are TGTGCCAGCAGTGAAGCCGGGATCCCCTACGAGCAGTACTTC.

This chain uses TRBV5-1 with TRBJ1-2; a weak D match, TRBD1 (5 bases). The germline V gene has CDR1 SGHRS and CDR2 YFSETQ. The CDR3 runs 17 residues. Between the trimmed V and J ends, which lost 4 bases and 1 base, there was a span of 20 bases. Here the CDR3 DNA reads TGCGCCAGCAGCCCCCCCGGGGCCCAAGCTCTTAACTATGGCTACACCTTC. It encodes CASSPPGAQALNYGYTF.

The chain joins TRBV30 to TRBJ2-2, with 8 positions matching TRBD1. V was clipped by 2 bases and J by 2 bases; unmatched bases: 4. The length of the CDR3 is 15 residues. CDR1 and CDR2 (germline): GTSNPN, SVGIG (reference sequence). The CDR3 region has the DNA TGTGCCTGGAGTCGGGGGACAGGAAACACCGGGGAGCTGTTTTTT. Protein sequence: CAWSRGTGNTGELFF.

A single count supports this clone. The chain links TRBV18 to TRBJ2-7; D not resolved. The V gene lost 6 bases and the J gene lost 2 bases, with 14 bases spanning the gap. CDR3 length: 14 amino acids. Per germline, CDR1 KGHSH and CDR2 LQKENI. This chain's CDR3 is CASSADPPPYEQYF. DNA of the CDR3: TGTGCCAGCTCGGCGGACCCTCCACCCTACGAGCAGTACTTC. Filled out from reference TRBV18 and TRBJ2-7, the complete variable domain reads NAGVMQNPRHLVRRRGQEARLRCSPMKGHSHVYWYRQLPEEGLKFMVYLQKENIIDESGMPKERFSAEFPKEGPSILRIQQVVRGDSAAYFCASSADPPPYEQYFGPGTRLTVT.

The CDR3 nucleotides read TGTGCCAGCAGCTTTATGAGCGAGACCCAGTACTTC. Its protein is CASSFMSETQYF. V and J are TRBV5-4 and TRBJ2-5; D gene ambiguous. Germline V gives CDR1 SGHNT, CDR2 YYREEE (reference sequence). With 2 bases removed from V and 5 bases from J, the gap between germline ends came to 7 bases. The CDR3 has 12 amino acids.

This clone is termed medium-sized. This chain's CDR3 is CASRGQAANPEAFF. In nucleotides, the CDR3 is TGTGCCAGCAGGGGCCAGGCCGCGAATCCTGAAGCTTTCTTT. The chain has TRBV2 and TRBJ1-1; D unclear. Trimming left V 6 bases short and J 6 bases short, with 17 bases between. Germline loops: CDR1 SNHLY, CDR2 FYNNEI. The CDR3 has 14 residues.

The chain combines TRBV6-1 with TRBJ1-3, with 7 bases lining up with TRBD1. Per the germline V gene, CDR1 is MNHNS and CDR2 is SASEGT. V was clipped by 6 bases and J by 4 bases; unmatched bases: 9. The CDR3 runs to 15 residues. The CDR3 DNA reads as TGTGCCAGCAGCCTACAGGGGAGGGCAGGAAACACCATATATTTT. Its protein product is CASSLQGRAGNTIYF.

V gene TRBV6-6 combines with J gene TRBJ1-5; 8 bases line up with TRBD1. After removal of 8 bases from V and 2 bases from J, the junction contained 5 bases not matched to a gene. The CDR3 extends over 14 amino acids. Germline V gives CDR1 MNHNY, CDR2 SVGAGI (reference sequence). The CDR3 is CASHPGQGNQPQHF. CDR3 sequence (DNA): TGTGCCAGCCATCCGGGACAGGGCAATCAGCCCCAGCATTTT.

This clone came up a few times. This chain uses TRBV5-1 with TRBJ2-2, with TRBD2 as a possible D gene (6 bases). Trimming shortened V by 4 bases and J by 0 bases, and 10 bases separated the two germline ends. Looked up from germline, CDR1 is SGHRS and CDR2 is YFSETQ. This CDR3 region has 15 residues. This CDR3 is CASSRGGTNTGELFF. CDR3 nucleotides: TGCGCCAGCAGCAGGGGCGGGACGAACACCGGGGAGCTGTTTTTT.

This clone was counted only a few times. The V and J genes are TRBV4-1 and TRBJ1-5; no reliable D call. This CDR3 is built from 16 residues. Per germline, CDR1 MGHRA and CDR2 YSYEKL. V was clipped by 1 base and J by 4 bases, with 14 bases between them. CDR3 DNA sequence: TGCGCCAGCAGCCAAGTCGCGCGGCAGATAAATCAGCCCCAGCATTTT. It codes for CASSQVARQINQPQHF.

For this clone: Other DNA sequences of this sample code for an identical CDR3. The rearrangement joins TRBV19 to TRBJ2-3; D is ambiguous. The CDR3 length is 11 residues. Trimming removed 4 bases at V and 6 bases at J, with 5 bases between. CDR1 and CDR2 from the germline V gene are LNHDA and SQIVND (reference sequence). CDR3 nucleotides: TGTGCCAGTAGTAGGTGGGATACGCAGTATTTT. Protein product: CASSRWDTQYF.

The rearrangement uses TRBV6-5 and TRBJ2-7; possible D gene TRBD1, 6 bases. CDR1 and CDR2 from the germline V gene are MNHEY and SVGAGI. V was trimmed by 6 bases and J by 1 base, leaving 13 bases between them. The CDR3 has 14 residues. The CDR3 DNA reads as TGTGCCAGCAGAAGGGACACTACTTCCTACGAGCAGTACTTC. Translated, it gives CASRRDTTSYEQYF.

This clone showed up just once. This chain connects TRBV4-1 to TRBJ2-5, with D maybe TRBD2 (5 bases). The CDR3 is 17 residues long. V lost 1 base and J 5 bases, leaving 20 bases between the germline ends. In germline, CDR1 is MGHRA, CDR2 YSYEKL. CDR3 in amino acids: CASSQGVGHSGKETQYF. The CDR3 nucleotides read TGCGCCAGCAGCCAAGGGGTCGGGCATTCCGGGAAGGAGACCCAGTACTTC.